The rows below give T cell receptor beta chains drawn from one sample of a study of T cell clonotyping in hematopoietic cell transplantation. This table comes from immunoSEQ multiplex PCR, and its TCRdb copy is limited to in-frame clones, with some not included. The sample carries approximately 44,000 clones, about 96% recorded once. Sequencing used peripheral blood mononuclear cells. The source is a man aged 25-45 years in good health. Some clones in this sample may be carry-over from other donors' samples. The CDR3 runs from the conserved cysteine through the conserved F or W. A D gene is named only where the DNA matches it firmly. Part of the rows lack a size; the others show once, few, many or a class for expanded clones.

J	D	V	size	CDR3	DNA
TRBJ1-2	.	TRBV14	.	CASSQDRDPGYGYTF	TGTGCCAGCAGCCAAGATAGGGACCCAGGCTATGGCTACACCTTC
TRBJ2-5	TRBD1	TRBV30	.	CAWHPGQDGETQYF	TGTGCCTGGCACCCTGGACAGGATGGGGAGACCCAGTACTTC
TRBJ1-1	.	TRBV29-1	.	CSVEDRAMNTEAFF	TGCAGCGTTGAAGACAGGGCCATGAACACTGAAGCTTTCTTT
TRBJ1-1	.	TRBV27	.	CASRKMNTEAFF	TGTGCCAGCAGGAAAATGAACACTGAAGCTTTCTTT
TRBJ2-2	.	TRBV15	.	CATSRDETGELFF	TGTGCCACCAGCAGAGATGAGACCGGGGAGCTGTTTTTT
TRBJ2-1	TRBD2	TRBV10-3	.	CAISSTSGVLDEQFF	TGTGCCATCAGTTCCACTAGCGGGGTTTTGGATGAGCAGTTCTTC
TRBJ1-2	.	TRBV5-4	.	CASSLGMGWDYGYTF	TGTGCCAGCAGCTTAGGGATGGGGTGGGACTATGGCTACACCTTC
TRBJ1-2	.	TRBV15	.	CATSREGGDLGYGYTF	TGTGCCACCAGCAGAGAGGGCGGGGACCTGGGCTATGGCTACACCTTC
TRBJ1-6	.	TRBV19	once	CASSMGDAITNSPLHF	TGTGCCAGTAGTATGGGGGACGCAATCACTAATTCACCCCTCCACTTT
TRBJ2-1	.	TRBV4-3	.	CASSQRPPPPNEQFF	TGCGCCAGCAGCCAAAGGCCCCCTCCCCCCAATGAGCAGTTCTTC
TRBJ2-7	TRBD2	TRBV5-4	.	CASSLGLAGEFSYEQYF	TGTGCCAGCAGCTTGGGACTAGCGGGAGAATTCTCCTACGAGCAGTACTTC
TRBJ1-2	.	TRBV5-1	.	CASSLKADITGGYTF	TGCGCCAGCAGCTTGAAAGCCGATATCACGGGTGGCTACACCTTC
TRBJ1-1	TRBD1	TRBV19	.	CASSLWTGGYTEAFF	TGTGCCAGTAGTCTATGGACAGGGGGCTACACTGAAGCTTTCTTT
TRBJ2-6	.	TRBV15	.	CATRVSGANVLTF	TGTGCCACCAGAGTCTCTGGGGCCAACGTCCTGACTTTC
TRBJ1-2	.	TRBV11-2	.	CASSTQNRQTNYGYTF	TGTGCCAGCAGCACCCAAAACAGACAGACTAACTATGGCTACACCTTC
TRBJ1-5	.	TRBV6-5	.	CASSYGPDQPQHF	TGTGCCAGCAGTTATGGACCTGATCAGCCCCAGCATTTT
TRBJ1-3	.	TRBV7-8	.	CASSRTLGESRSGNTIYF	TGTGCCAGCAGCCGGACCTTGGGGGAATCACGGTCTGGAAACACCATATATTTT
TRBJ2-7	TRBD1	TRBV2	.	CASKWGTGERYEQYF	TGTGCCAGCAAGTGGGGGACAGGGGAAAGGTACGAGCAGTACTTC
TRBJ2-2	TRBD2	TRBV30	.	CAWGEAGSGELFF	TGTGCCTGGGGGGAAGCGGGGTCCGGGGAGCTGTTTTTT
TRBJ2-2	TRBD2	TRBV4-1	.	CASRPRGGWTPTGELFF	TGCGCCAGCAGGCCCCGGGGGGGTTGGACACCCACCGGGGAGCTGTTTTTT
TRBJ1-1	TRBD1	TRBV5-6	.	CASSSRTGRVPWMNTEAFF	TGTGCCAGCAGTTCGAGGACAGGGCGCGTGCCCTGGATGAACACTGAAGCTTTCTTT
TRBJ2-5	.	TRBV6-5	.	CASGSPGEETQYF	TGTGCCAGCGGGTCTCCCGGGGAAGAGACCCAGTACTTC
TRBJ1-2	TRBD1	TRBV6-5	.	CASSPIDRGGGYTF	TGTGCCAGCAGCCCCATCGACAGGGGTGGCGGCTACACCTTC
TRBJ2-5	TRBD2	TRBV19	.	CASSPKAGGPETQYF	TGTGCCAGTAGTCCAAAAGCGGGGGGGCCAGAGACCCAGTACTTC
TRBJ1-3	.	TRBV29-1	.	CSVEDGMTRSGNTIYF	TGCAGCGTTGAAGATGGTATGACCAGATCTGGAAACACCATATATTTT
TRBJ2-7	TRBD1	TRBV27	.	CASSSRTGGLYEQYF	TGTGCCAGCAGTTCCCGGACAGGGGGCTTATACGAGCAGTACTTC
TRBJ1-2	TRBD1	TRBV9	.	CASSLPTGGKYGYTF	TGTGCCAGCAGCCTTCCGACAGGGGGGAAGTATGGCTACACCTTC
TRBJ1-3	.	TRBV7-9	.	CASSTHSSGNTIYF	TGTGCCAGCAGCACCCATAGCTCTGGAAACACCATATATTTT
TRBJ1-5	.	TRBV10-3	.	CAISDTNQPQHF	TGTGCCATCAGCGACACAAATCAGCCCCAGCATTTT
TRBJ1-5	.	TRBV10-3	.	CAISEQASNQPQHF	TGTGCCATCAGTGAACAGGCTAGCAATCAGCCCCAGCATTTT
TRBJ2-3	.	TRBV6-1	.	CASNPLDPTDTQYF	TGTGCCAGCAATCCCTTAGATCCGACAGATACGCAGTATTTT
TRBJ2-1	.	TRBV6-6	.	CASSLRQASNEQFF	TGTGCCAGCAGTCTGAGACAGGCGAGCAATGAGCAGTTCTTC
TRBJ1-2	TRBD1	TRBV19	.	CASSIQSNRGNNYGYTF	TGTGCCAGTAGTATCCAGTCCAACAGGGGGAACAACTATGGCTACACCTTC
TRBJ2-3	TRBD2	TRBV9	.	CASSITGTSGSSDTQYF	TGTGCCAGCAGCATCACCGGGACTAGCGGGAGTTCAGATACGCAGTATTTT
TRBJ2-5	.	TRBV27	.	CASSSRQVQETQYF	TGTGCCAGCAGTTCACGACAAGTCCAGGAGACCCAGTACTTC
TRBJ1-1	.	TRBV19	.	CASSIGQRNTEAFF	TGTGCCAGTAGTATTGGGCAGAGGAACACTGAAGCTTTCTTT
TRBJ2-5	.	TRBV6-5	.	CASSYSSAQETQYF	TGTGCCAGCAGTTACTCGTCCGCTCAAGAGACCCAGTACTTC
TRBJ1-1	.	TRBV5-1	.	CASSLEDPTEAFF	TGCGCCAGCAGCTTGGAGGACCCCACTGAAGCTTTCTTT
TRBJ2-2	TRBD2	TRBV19	once	CASSIPPLAGGLTGELFF	TGTGCCAGTAGTATCCCTCCATTAGCGGGGGGGCTTACCGGGGAGCTGTTTTTT
TRBJ1-2	.	TRBV29-1	.	CSFRDSRPYGYTF	TGCAGCTTCCGGGACTCTAGGCCCTATGGCTACACCTTC
TRBJ2-3	.	TRBV20-1	.	CSARKSDTQYF	TGCAGTGCTAGAAAGTCGGATACGCAGTATTTT
TRBJ2-7	.	TRBV5-1	.	CASSFDSVSYEQYF	TGCGCCAGCAGCTTCGACAGTGTATCCTACGAGCAGTACTTC
TRBJ2-7	.	TRBV18	.	CASSPRGDHEQYF	TGTGCCAGCTCACCTAGGGGGGACCACGAGCAGTACTTC
TRBJ1-1	.	TRBV6-4	.	CASSGQANTEAFF	TGTGCCAGCTCGGGGCAAGCGAACACTGAAGCTTTCTTT
TRBJ1-2	.	TRBV5-6	.	CASRTDPAGYTF	TGTGCCAGCAGAACGGACCCGGCCGGCTACACCTTC
TRBJ2-7	.	TRBV7-2	.	CASSFRRESYEQYF	TGTGCCAGCAGCTTTAGGAGGGAATCTTACGAGCAGTACTTC
TRBJ1-5	.	TRBV11-2	.	CASSLGRSNQPQHF	TGTGCCAGCAGCCTCGGACGGAGCAATCAGCCCCAGCATTTT
TRBJ2-5	.	TRBV27	.	CASIRGETQYF	TGTGCCAGCATCCGGGGAGAGACCCAGTACTTC
TRBJ2-3	TRBD2	TRBV5-5	.	CASSFSSTSGRTDTQYF	TGTGCCAGCAGCTTCAGTTCAACCAGCGGGAGAACAGATACGCAGTATTTT
TRBJ2-1	.	TRBV5-5	.	CASSRDLLYNEQFF	TGTGCCAGCAGCCGGGACCTGCTATACAATGAGCAGTTCTTC
TRBJ2-3	.	TRBV5-1	.	CASSLESGSTDTQYF	TGCGCCAGCAGCTTGGAATCAGGGAGCACAGATACGCAGTATTTT
TRBJ2-3	TRBD2	TRBV15	.	CATAMGLAADTQYF	TGTGCCACCGCAATGGGACTAGCGGCAGATACGCAGTATTTT
TRBJ1-1	.	TRBV29-1	.	CSVEAGAYTEAFF	TGCAGCGTCGAGGCCGGGGCGTACACTGAAGCTTTCTTT
TRBJ2-3	TRBD1	TRBV13	.	CASSLSIFRQGTDTQYF	TGTGCCAGCAGCTTATCAATTTTCCGACAGGGTACAGATACGCAGTATTTT
TRBJ2-3	.	TRBV11-2	.	CASSLLRGSTDTQYF	TGTGCCAGCAGCTTACTGCGGGGTAGCACAGATACGCAGTATTTT
TRBJ1-1	.	TRBV11-2	.	CASSLDSRGLGTEAFF	TGTGCCAGCAGCTTAGATTCGCGGGGATTGGGCACTGAAGCTTTCTTT
TRBJ1-2	.	TRBV5-1	.	CASTTGRSGYTF	TGCGCCAGCACAACAGGCCGGTCTGGCTACACCTTC
TRBJ1-2	.	TRBV5-1	.	CASTLGDQEDYGYTF	TGCGCCAGCACCCTCGGAGACCAAGAGGACTATGGCTACACCTTC